This T cell receptor beta chain was sequenced in a study of vaccination and CD4 T cells after COVID-19. General observations from the study: Spike mono-reactivity marked 304 of 307 vaccine-specific clones in convalescent patients.

Treatment meaning: roughly ten-day PBMC culture with coronavirus spike peptide pools or control peptides (ViraFEST assay). Under the ViraFEST approach, antigen-specific T cells were expanded with peptide pools and TCRs subsequently sequenced. An Oncomine TCR Beta short-read assay was used to sequence the DNA from cultured CD4+ T cells. Genomic DNA extraction was carried out from cultured CD4+ T cells. From the PCR reads, TCRdb called clonotypes with MiXCR, one entry per CDR3 protein. The sample lists some 25,000 distinct CDR3 sequences, roughly 50% occurring once. This clonotype was seen a handful of times. Its antigen is still unknown. The V and J ends lost 3 bases and 6 bases respectively, with 14 bases between them. Per the germline V gene, CDR1 is MNHEY and CDR2 is SMNVEV (reference sequence). The CDR3 runs to 14 residues.

V and J are TRBV27 and TRBJ1-2; TRBD1 might be the D (5 bases). The clonotype originates from a human donor who had recovered from COVID-19. What was sequenced was CD4+ T cells from blood, cultured in vitro. This chain's CDR3 is CASSLRRGDDGYTF. The CDR3 nucleotides are TGTGCCAGCAGTTTGAGGCGCGGGGACGATGGCTACACCTTC.